The present entry profiles one T cell receptor beta chain with its context. The CDR3 has 14 amino acids. Germline CDR1 reads ENHRY; CDR2 reads SYGVKD. V was clipped by 6 bases and J by 2 bases; unmatched bases: 6. Per the original methods: Estimation of nucleated cell counts was performed using reference gene primer amplification. Libraries were prepared by immunoSEQ multiplex PCR; TCRdb keeps only in-frame clonotypes and omits some of them. Clone size and V and J calls were adopted from that table, with D and trimming inferred from the DNA. The sample records 80,000 to 100,000 clones, over 65% being singletons. The record originates from a study of blood T cell repertoires in COVID-19.

J is TRBJ2-7 and V is TRBV10-3; TRBD1 matches at 8 bases. This clonotype was obtained from a man between 65 and 80 years old with COVID-19, enrolled during active disease. Material: peripheral blood. This CDR3 is CAIRLGQGPYEQYF. CDR3 bases: TGTGCCATCAGACTAGGACAGGGACCCTACGAGCAGTACTTC.